This TCR beta chain was obtained from a study of blood T cell repertoires in COVID-19. Measured with immunoSEQ multiplex PCR; TCRdb has only the in-frame clones, and not every one. In the table there are 250,000 to 350,000 clones, around 89% of which are singletons. CDR1 LGHNA and CDR2 YSLEER come from the germline V gene. Trimming cost V 0 bases and J 3 bases; bases outside gene matches: 4. The CDR3 covers 16 residues. This clonotype was sampled from a woman aged 18-29 years with acute COVID-19. The rearrangement uses TRBV4-3 and TRBJ1-5; 8 bases agree with TRBD1. The sample consisted of PBMCs or T cells enriched from blood (not recorded which). CDR3 bases: TGCGCCAGCAGCCAAGATAGGACAGGGTACAATCAGCCCCAGCATTTT. Its translation: CASSQDRTGYNQPQHF.